Here is one TCR beta chain with its context. This sample's time point: pre-treatment sample, taken before nivolumab and TIL therapy. This was the immunoSEQ v3 assay. Generated by immunoSEQ multiplex PCR, the TCRdb table keeps only in-frame clones and is missing some. Of about 19,000 clones in the sample, almost 80% were seen once. This sample is part of a study of TIL therapy for anti-PD-1-resistant metastatic lung cancer. Study in general: Tumor harvest preceded PD-1/PD-L1 blockade, followed by nivolumab treatment. A few tumors were EGFR-mutant and two were ALK-rearranged. By whole-exome sequencing, median non-synonymous tumor mutation burden was around 1.5 mutations per megabase.

V lost 2 bases to trimming and J lost 2 bases, with 15 bases between them. The CDR3 totals 15 residues. Germline V gene lookup returns CDR1 GTSNPN and CDR2 SVGIG (reference sequence). V and J are TRBV30 and TRBJ1-1, with a possible D match to TRBD1 (6 bases). Sequencing used blood, obtained at baseline. The TCR was taken from a person between 25 and 80 years old with non-small cell lung cancer. DNA of the CDR3: TGTGCCTGGAGTATACCTTCGACAGGAAACACTGAAGCTTTCTTT. Its protein is CAWSIPSTGNTEAFF.